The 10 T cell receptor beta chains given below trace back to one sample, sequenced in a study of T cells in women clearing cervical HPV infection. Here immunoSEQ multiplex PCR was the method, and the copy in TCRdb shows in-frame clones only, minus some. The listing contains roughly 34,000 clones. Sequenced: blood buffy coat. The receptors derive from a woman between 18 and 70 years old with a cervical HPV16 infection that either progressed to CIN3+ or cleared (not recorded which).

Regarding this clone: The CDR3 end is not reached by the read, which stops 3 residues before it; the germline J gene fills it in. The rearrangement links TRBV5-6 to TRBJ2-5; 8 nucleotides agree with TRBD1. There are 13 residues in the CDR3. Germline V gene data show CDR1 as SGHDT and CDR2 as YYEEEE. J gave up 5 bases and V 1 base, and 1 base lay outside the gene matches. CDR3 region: CASSLRTGETQYF. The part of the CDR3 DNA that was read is TGTGCCAGCAGCTTGCGGACAGGGGAGACC.

The CDR3: CASSLADWPTQYF. The CDR3 DNA, read in part, is TGTGCCAGCAGCTTAGCTGATTGGCCAACG. The V gene is TRBV11-1, the J gene TRBJ2-3; D unclear. Read sequence stops 3 residues before the CDR3 end, and the germline J gene provides the missing end. The germline gives CDR1 SGHAT, CDR2 FQDESV (reference sequence). This CDR3 region has 13 residues.

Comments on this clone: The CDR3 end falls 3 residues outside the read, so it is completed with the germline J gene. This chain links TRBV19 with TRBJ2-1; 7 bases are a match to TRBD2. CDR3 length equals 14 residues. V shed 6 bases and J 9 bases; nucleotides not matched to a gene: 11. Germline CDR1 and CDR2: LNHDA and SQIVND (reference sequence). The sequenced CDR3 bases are TGTGCCAGTAGCCCGTGGGAGGGTGCGGGTGAG. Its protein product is CASSPWEGAGE. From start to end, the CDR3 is CASSPWEGAGEQFF.

CDR3 protein: CASTQDRGPLYGYTF. The covered CDR3 bases are TGCGCCAGCACACAAGACAGGGGACCCCTCTATGGC. The V and J genes are TRBV5-1 and TRBJ1-2, with TRBD1 identical over 8 bases. The read ends 3 residues before the CDR3 terminus; that terminus is restored from the germline J gene. V lost 6 bases and J lost 4; bases outside the gene matches: 11. Germline CDR1 SGHRS, CDR2 YFSETQ. This CDR3 comprises 15 residues.

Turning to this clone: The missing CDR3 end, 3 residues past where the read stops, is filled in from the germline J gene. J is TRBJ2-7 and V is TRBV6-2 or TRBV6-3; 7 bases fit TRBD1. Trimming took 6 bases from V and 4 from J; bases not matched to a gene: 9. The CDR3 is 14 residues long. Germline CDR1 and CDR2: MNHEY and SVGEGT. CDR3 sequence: CASRETGDRYEQYF. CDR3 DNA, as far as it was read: TGTGCCAGCAGAGAAACAGGGGATAGATACGAG.

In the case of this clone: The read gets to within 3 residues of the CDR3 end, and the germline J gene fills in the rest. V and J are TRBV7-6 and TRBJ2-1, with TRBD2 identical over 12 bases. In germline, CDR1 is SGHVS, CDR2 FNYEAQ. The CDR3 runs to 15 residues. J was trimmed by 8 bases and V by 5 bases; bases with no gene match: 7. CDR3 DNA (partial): TGTGCCAGCAGCCCAGCTAGCGGGGGGGCCTATGAG. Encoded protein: CASSPASGGAYE. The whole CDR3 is CASSPASGGAYEQFF.

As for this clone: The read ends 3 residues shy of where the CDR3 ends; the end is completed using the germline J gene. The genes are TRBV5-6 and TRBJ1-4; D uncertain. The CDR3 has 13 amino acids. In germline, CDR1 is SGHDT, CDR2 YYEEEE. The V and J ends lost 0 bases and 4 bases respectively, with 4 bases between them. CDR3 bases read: TGTGCCAGCAGCTTGGTCTATAATGAAAAA. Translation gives CASSLVYNEK. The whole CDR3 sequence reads CASSLVYNEKLFF.

The DNA read from the CDR3 is TGTGCCAGCAGTGACTCGGGCAGGGTTAATTCACCA. Its translation is CASSDSGRVNSP. The full CDR3 protein reads CASSDSGRVNSPLFF. The J gene is TRBJ1-4, the V gene TRBV6-4; perhaps TRBD1 as D (5 bases). The read comes to an end 3 residues before the CDR3 does, leaving the germline J gene to fill in the end. Germline assignment: CDR1 MRHNA and CDR2 SNTAGT. The CDR3 spans 15 residues.

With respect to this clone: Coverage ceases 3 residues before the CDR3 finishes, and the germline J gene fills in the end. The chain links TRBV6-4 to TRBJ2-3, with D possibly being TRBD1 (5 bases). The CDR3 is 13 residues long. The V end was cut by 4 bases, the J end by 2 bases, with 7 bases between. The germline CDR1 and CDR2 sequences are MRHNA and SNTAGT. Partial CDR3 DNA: TGTGCCAGCAGTGTCAGGGTCACAGATACG. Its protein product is CASSVRVTDT. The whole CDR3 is CASSVRVTDTQYF.

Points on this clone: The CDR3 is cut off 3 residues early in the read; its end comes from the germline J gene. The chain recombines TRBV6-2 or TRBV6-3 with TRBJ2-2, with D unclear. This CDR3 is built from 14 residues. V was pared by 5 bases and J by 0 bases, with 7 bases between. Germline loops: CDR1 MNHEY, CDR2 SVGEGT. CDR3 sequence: CASSIGPNTGELFF. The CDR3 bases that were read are TGTGCCAGCAGTATTGGCCCGAACACCGGGGAG.